The 19 T cell receptor beta chains presented below share a single source sample, sequenced in a study of blood T cell repertoires in COVID-19. The repertoire was sequenced with immunoSEQ multiplex PCR; TCRdb's copy has only in-frame clones and lacks some. The top ten hold roughly 3.5% of the sample, which has tens of thousands of clones, 89% seen once. Specimen: peripheral blood. All receptors come from a woman between 70 and 85 years old with acute or convalescent COVID-19.

V gene TRBV20-1 combines with J gene TRBJ2-3, with 8 bases identical to TRBD2. Trimming removed 3 bases from V and 2 bases from J; junction bases left unmatched: 4. CDR1 and CDR2 from the germline V gene are DFQATT and SNEGSKA (reference sequence). This CDR3 spans 14 amino acids. Written as DNA, the CDR3 is TGCAGTGCTAGTTCTAGCGGGTACACAGATACGCAGTATTTT. Protein: CSASSSGYTDTQYF.

This clone appeared a single time. This chain connects TRBV6-1 to TRBJ2-3, with unresolved D. The CDR3 has 14 amino acids. Trimming took off 2 bases at V and 2 bases at J, with 8 bases between the two ends. CDR1 is MNHNS and CDR2 is SASEGT in the germline V gene. CDR3 loop: CASSESVSTDTQYF. In DNA, the CDR3 is TGTGCCAGCAGTGAATCAGTTTCCACAGATACGCAGTATTTT.

This chain uses TRBV28 with TRBJ1-2; D uncertain. CDR3 size: 17 residues. Germline lookup yields CDR1 MDHEN and CDR2 SYDVKM. The ends were cut back, 5 bases at V and 6 bases at J, with 25 bases in the middle. The CDR3 loop is CASSATSVEGRVDGYTF. The CDR3, as DNA: TGTGCCAGCAGTGCGACGTCGGTAGAGGGTAGGGTAGATGGCTACACCTTC.

The J gene is TRBJ1-5, the V gene TRBV28; D gene unclear. Between the trimmed V and J ends, which lost 7 bases and 0 bases, there was a span of 10 bases. The CDR3 has 14 amino acids. Germline V lookup: CDR1 MDHEN, CDR2 SYDVKM. Written as DNA, the CDR3 is TGTGCCAGCATTCTAGGCAATAGCAATCAGCCCCAGCATTTT. Translating it yields CASILGNSNQPQHF.

The rearrangement joins TRBV5-4 to TRBJ2-7; 11 positions agree with TRBD2. The ends lost 0 bases at V and 2 bases at J; junction bases unmatched: 1. The CDR3 spans 15 residues. Germline lookup yields CDR1 SGHNT and CDR2 YYREEE (reference sequence). CDR3 DNA: TGTGCCAGCAGCTTGGGACTAGCGGGAACCTACGAGCAGTACTTC. The encoded protein is CASSLGLAGTYEQYF. The entire variable domain, with the rest obtained from reference TRBV5-4 and TRBJ2-7, is as follows: ETGVTQSPTHLIKTRGQQVTLRCSSQSGHNTVSWYQQALGQGPQFIFQYYREEENGRGNFPPRFSGLQFPNYSSELNVNALELDDSALYLCASSLGLAGTYEQYFGPGTRLTVT.

The chain combines TRBV28 with TRBJ2-7, with 9 bases fitting TRBD1. Germline trimming cut 6 bases from V and 4 bases from J; bases unmatched to any gene: 7. Looked up from germline, CDR1 is MDHEN and CDR2 is SYDVKM. This CDR3 has 14 amino acids. CDR3 region: CASRPTDRGYEQYF. CDR3 in DNA: TGTGCCAGCAGACCCACGGACAGGGGTTACGAGCAGTACTTC. The variable domain in full, completed from reference TRBV28 and TRBJ2-7, reads DVKVTQSSRYLVKRTGEKVFLECVQDMDHENMFWYRQDPGLGLRLIYFSYDVKMKEKGDIPEGYSVSREKKERFSLILESASTNQTSMYLCASRPTDRGYEQYFGPGTRLTVT.

This clone was detected only once. V and J are TRBV27 and TRBJ2-1; 7 bases map to TRBD2. This CDR3 has 19 residues. V lost 2 bases to trimming and J lost 6 bases; unmatched junction nucleotides: 19. Germline-derived CDR1 and CDR2 are MNHEY and SMNVEV (reference sequence). This CDR3 is CASSLESPGSGGSLNEQFF. CDR3 DNA: TGTGCCAGCAGTTTAGAGTCCCCCGGTTCCGGGGGGTCTCTCAATGAGCAGTTCTTC.

The chain carries TRBV2 and TRBJ1-1, with D possibly being TRBD1 (6 bases). Germline CDR1 reads SNHLY; CDR2 reads FYNNEI. This CDR3 contains 13 residues. Deletions cut 4 bases from V and 1 base from J, with 7 bases between. The CDR3 here is CASSAGQNTEAFF. For the CDR3, the DNA is TGTGCCAGCAGTGCGGGACAGAACACTGAAGCTTTCTTT.

The chain couples TRBV24-1 to TRBJ2-1; 7 positions match TRBD1. This CDR3 is built from 15 residues. Germline V gene data show CDR1 as KGHDR and CDR2 as SFDVKD. The trim removed 3 bases at V and 9 bases at J, leaving 10 bases unmatched. The CDR3 protein is CATSDPRQGRGEQFF. In nucleotides, the CDR3 is TGTGCCACCAGTGATCCTAGACAGGGACGGGGTGAGCAGTTCTTC.

This chain uses TRBV2 with TRBJ1-4; D unresolved. CDR3 length: 10 residues. Germline V lookup: CDR1 SNHLY, CDR2 FYNNEI. The ends were cut back, 8 bases at V and 8 bases at J, with 6 bases in the middle. DNA for the CDR3: TGTGCCAGCCGGTGGGAAAAACTGTTTTTT. Amino acids: CASRWEKLFF.

The gene calls are TRBV6-2 or TRBV6-3 and TRBJ1-5, with a tentative D call TRBD1 (5 bases). This CDR3 region has 16 residues. V lost 5 bases, J lost 6 bases, and 20 bases lay in between. The V gene's germline CDR1 is MNHEY and CDR2 SVGEGT. The DNA of the CDR3 is TGTGCCAGCAGTACACCGTTTTTGCAGGGACTTCAGCCCCAGCATTTT. Translating gives CASSTPFLQGLQPQHF.

This sequence joins TRBV7-8 and TRBJ2-2; no clear D gene. The germline V gene encodes CDR1 SGHVS and CDR2 FQNEAQ. Trimming removed 5 bases from V and 4 bases from J, with 8 bases in between. This CDR3 region has 13 residues. The CDR3 loop is CASSRSGTGELFF. As DNA, the CDR3 is TGTGCCAGCAGCCGCTCCGGCACCGGGGAGCTGTTTTTT.

V usage is TRBV19 and J usage is TRBJ2-3; the match to TRBD2 covers 9 bases. Trimming took 8 bases from V and 2 from J; bases not matched to a gene: 5. The germline CDR1 and CDR2 sequences are LNHDA and SQIVND (reference sequence). The length of the CDR3 is 14 residues. The CDR3 spells CASSKRGVTDTQYF. Written as DNA, the CDR3 is TGTGCCAGTTCCAAGCGGGGGGTCACAGATACGCAGTATTTT. Drawing the rest from reference TRBV19 and TRBJ2-3, the complete variable domain is DGGITQSPKYLFRKEGQNVTLSCEQNLNHDAMYWYRQDPGQGLRLIYYSQIVNDFQKGDIAEGYSVSREKKESFPLTVTSAQKNPTAFYLCASSKRGVTDTQYFGPGTRLTVL.

The genes are TRBV6-7 and TRBJ1-2; D is ambiguous. TRBV6-7 qualifies as an ORF whose function is uncertain. The CDR3 has 15 amino acids. V dropped 9 bases and J dropped 4 bases, with 21 bases sitting between them. The CDR3 sequence is CASWGGPPAAYGYTF. In DNA form, the CDR3 reads TGTGCCAGTTGGGGAGGCCCCCCAGCGGCCTATGGCTACACCTTC.

The chain couples TRBV6-4 to TRBJ1-5, with 8 bases identical to TRBD1. V lost 7 bases to trimming and J lost 4 bases; unmatched junction nucleotides: 9. CDR1 and CDR2 from the germline V gene are MRHNA and SNTAGT. The CDR3 runs 15 residues. CDR3 sequence (DNA): TGTGCCAGCACAGGACAGGGTGGGTCTAATCAGCCCCAGCATTTT. This sequence encodes CASTGQGGSNQPQHF.

This chain uses TRBV6-2 or TRBV6-3 with TRBJ2-7; possible D gene TRBD2, 5 bases. This CDR3 is 15 amino acids long. Germline CDR1 is MNHEY and CDR2 is SVGEGT. Trimming shortened V by 5 bases and J by 2 bases, and 16 bases separated the two germline ends. Here the CDR3 DNA reads TGTGCCAGCAGTCGTTTAGCGCCCGTCACCTACGAGCAGTACTTC. Its translation: CASSRLAPVTYEQYF.

The chain links TRBV18 to TRBJ2-5; D gene ambiguous. Germline CDR1 and CDR2: KGHSH and LQKENI. This CDR3 comprises 14 residues. V was trimmed by 5 bases and J by 1 base, leaving 11 bases between them. CDR3 protein: CASSSATLQETQYF. CDR3 bases: TGTGCCAGCTCATCTGCTACGCTCCAAGAGACCCAGTACTTC.

The chain has TRBV4-2 and TRBJ2-3; 11 nucleotides agree with TRBD2. There are 16 residues in the CDR3. Germline loops: CDR1 LGHNA, CDR2 YNFKEQ. The trim removed 1 base at V and 3 bases at J, leaving 3 bases unmatched. CDR3 DNA: TGTGCCAGCAGCCAAGTCCTAGCGGGAGGAACAGATACGCAGTATTTT. Its protein product is CASSQVLAGGTDTQYF.

This clone was counted a single time. This chain joins TRBV6-5 and TRBJ2-7; D gene uncertain. Trimming left V 7 bases short and J 0 bases short, with 10 bases between. In germline, CDR1 is MNHEY, CDR2 SVGAGI. The CDR3 loop spans 13 amino acids. CDR3 coding DNA: TGTGCCAGCAAAATGGGCAGCTCCTACGAGCAGTACGTC. This encodes CASKMGSSYEQYV.